This T cell receptor (beta chain) was recovered during a study of technical replicates of blood from a handful of donors. V gave up 4 bases and J gave up 4 bases; unmatched junction bases: 6. This CDR3 region has 14 residues. Germline CDR1 is MNHEY and CDR2 is SMNVEV (reference sequence). TCRdb keeps only in-frame clones here, not all; method: immunoSEQ multiplex PCR. The sample consists of fewer than 90,000 clones, about 92% of them appearing once. This clonotype was obtained from a human donor in good health. The sample consisted of T cells isolated from PBMCs. The V call is TRBV27, the J call TRBJ1-2; 7 nucleotides align to TRBD1. The DNA of the CDR3 is TGTGCCAGCAGTTCCCCGACAGGGTCCTATGGCTACACCTTC. This gives the protein CASSSPTGSYGYTF.